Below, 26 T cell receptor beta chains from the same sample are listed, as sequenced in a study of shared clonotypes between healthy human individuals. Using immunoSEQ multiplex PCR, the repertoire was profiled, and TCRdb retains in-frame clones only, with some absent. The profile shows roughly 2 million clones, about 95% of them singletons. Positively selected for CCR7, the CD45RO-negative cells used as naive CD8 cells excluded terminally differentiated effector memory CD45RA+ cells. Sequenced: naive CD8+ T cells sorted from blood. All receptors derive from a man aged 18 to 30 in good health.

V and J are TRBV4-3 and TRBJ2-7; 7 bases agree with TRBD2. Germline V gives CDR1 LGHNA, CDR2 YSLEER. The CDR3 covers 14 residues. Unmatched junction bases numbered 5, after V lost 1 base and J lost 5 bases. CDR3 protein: CASSQVAGVNEQYF. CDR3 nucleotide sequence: TGCGCCAGCAGCCAAGTCGCGGGAGTGAACGAGCAGTACTTC.

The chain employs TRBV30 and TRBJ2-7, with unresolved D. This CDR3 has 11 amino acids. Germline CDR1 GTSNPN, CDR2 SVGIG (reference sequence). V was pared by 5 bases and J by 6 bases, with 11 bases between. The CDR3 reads CAWDISGEQYF. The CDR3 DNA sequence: TGTGCCTGGGACATCTCGGGCGAGCAGTACTTC.

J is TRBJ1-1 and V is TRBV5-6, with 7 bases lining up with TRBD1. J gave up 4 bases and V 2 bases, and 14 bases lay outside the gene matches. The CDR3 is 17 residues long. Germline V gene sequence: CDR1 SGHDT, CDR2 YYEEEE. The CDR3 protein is CASSFRQGQSGSTEAFF. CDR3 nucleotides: TGTGCCAGCAGCTTCCGACAGGGACAGTCGGGTAGCACTGAAGCTTTCTTT.

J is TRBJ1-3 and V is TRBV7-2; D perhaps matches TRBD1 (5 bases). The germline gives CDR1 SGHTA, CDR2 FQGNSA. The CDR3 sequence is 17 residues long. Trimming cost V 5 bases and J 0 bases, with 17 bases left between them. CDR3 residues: CASSAPYRPSSGNTIYF. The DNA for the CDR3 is TGTGCCAGCAGCGCACCGTACAGGCCGAGCTCTGGAAACACCATATATTTT. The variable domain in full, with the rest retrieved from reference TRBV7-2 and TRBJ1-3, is GAGVSQSPSNKVTEKGKDVELRCDPISGHTALYWYRQSLGQGLEFLIYFQGNSAPDKSGLPSDRFSAERTGGSVSTLTIQRTQQEDSAVYLCASSAPYRPSSGNTIYFGEGSWLTVV.

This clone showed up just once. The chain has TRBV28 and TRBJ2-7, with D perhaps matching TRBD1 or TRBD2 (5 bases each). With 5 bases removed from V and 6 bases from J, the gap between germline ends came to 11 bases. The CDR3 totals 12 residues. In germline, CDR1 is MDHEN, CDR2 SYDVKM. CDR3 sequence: CASSQRGVEQYF. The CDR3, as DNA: TGTGCCAGCAGTCAGAGGGGTGTCGAGCAGTACTTC.

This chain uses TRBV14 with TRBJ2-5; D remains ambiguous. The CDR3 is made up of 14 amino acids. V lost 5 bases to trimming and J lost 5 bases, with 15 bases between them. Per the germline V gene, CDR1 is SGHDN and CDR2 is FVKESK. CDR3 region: CASSKVSVLETQYF. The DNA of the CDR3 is TGTGCCAGCAGCAAGGTCAGCGTGTTGGAGACCCAGTACTTC.

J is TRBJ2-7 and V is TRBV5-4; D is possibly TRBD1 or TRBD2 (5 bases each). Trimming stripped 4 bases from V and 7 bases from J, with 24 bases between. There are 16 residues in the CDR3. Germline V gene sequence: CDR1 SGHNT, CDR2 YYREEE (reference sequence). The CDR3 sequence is CASSEGPGSGVGEQYF. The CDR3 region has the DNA TGTGCCAGCAGCGAGGGCCCAGGGTCCGGCGTGGGGGAGCAGTACTTC.

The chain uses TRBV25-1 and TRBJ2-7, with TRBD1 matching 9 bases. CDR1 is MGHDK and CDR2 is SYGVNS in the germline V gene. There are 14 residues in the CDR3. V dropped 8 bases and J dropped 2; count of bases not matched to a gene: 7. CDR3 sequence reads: CASQTGGLPYEQYF. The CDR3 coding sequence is TGTGCCAGCCAAACAGGGGGCCTACCCTACGAGCAGTACTTC.

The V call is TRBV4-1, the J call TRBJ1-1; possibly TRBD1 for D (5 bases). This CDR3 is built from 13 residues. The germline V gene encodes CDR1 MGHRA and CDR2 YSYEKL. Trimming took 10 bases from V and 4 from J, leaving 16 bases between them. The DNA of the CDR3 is TGCGCCACCGCCTTGGGGCCGGGCACTGAAGCTTTCTTT. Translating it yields CATALGPGTEAFF.

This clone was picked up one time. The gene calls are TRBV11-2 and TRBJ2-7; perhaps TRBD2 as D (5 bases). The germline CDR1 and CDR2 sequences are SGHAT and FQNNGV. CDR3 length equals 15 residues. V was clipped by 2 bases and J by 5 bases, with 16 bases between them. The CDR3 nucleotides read TGTGCCAGCAGCTTACTAGCATTAGGTTCGGACGAGCAGTACTTC. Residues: CASSLLALGSDEQYF.

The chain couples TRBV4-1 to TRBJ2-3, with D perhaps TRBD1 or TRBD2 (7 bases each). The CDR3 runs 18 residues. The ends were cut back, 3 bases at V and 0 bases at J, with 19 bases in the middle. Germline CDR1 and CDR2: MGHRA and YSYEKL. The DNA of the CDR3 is TGCGCCAGCAGCCACCCTGGACGCAGGGGGGGTAGCACAGATACGCAGTATTTT. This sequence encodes CASSHPGRRGGSTDTQYF.

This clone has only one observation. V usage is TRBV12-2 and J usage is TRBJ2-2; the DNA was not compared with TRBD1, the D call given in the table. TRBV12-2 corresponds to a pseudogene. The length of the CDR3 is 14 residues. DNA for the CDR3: TGTGCAAGTCTCCCAACAGGGAACACCGGGGAGCTGTTTTTT. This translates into CASLPTGNTGELFF.

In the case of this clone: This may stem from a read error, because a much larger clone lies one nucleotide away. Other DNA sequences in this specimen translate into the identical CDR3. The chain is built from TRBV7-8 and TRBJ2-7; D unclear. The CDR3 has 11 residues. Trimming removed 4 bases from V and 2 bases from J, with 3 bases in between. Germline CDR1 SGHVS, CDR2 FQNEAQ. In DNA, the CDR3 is TGTGCCAGCAGCTCAACCTACGAGCAGTACTTC. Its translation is CASSSTYEQYF.

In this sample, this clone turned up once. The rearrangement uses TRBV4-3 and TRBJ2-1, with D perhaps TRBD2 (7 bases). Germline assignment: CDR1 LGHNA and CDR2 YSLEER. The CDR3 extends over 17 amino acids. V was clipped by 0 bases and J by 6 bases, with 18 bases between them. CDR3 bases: TGCGCCAGCAGCCAAGACCCCCCTGCGGGGGCGGTCAATGAGCAGTTCTTC. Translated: CASSQDPPAGAVNEQFF.

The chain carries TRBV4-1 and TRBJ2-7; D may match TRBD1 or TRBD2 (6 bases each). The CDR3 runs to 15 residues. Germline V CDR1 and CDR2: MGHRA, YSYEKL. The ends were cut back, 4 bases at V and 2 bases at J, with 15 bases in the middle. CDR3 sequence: CASSPKGGSAYEQYF. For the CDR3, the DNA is TGCGCCAGCAGCCCAAAAGGGGGGTCCGCCTACGAGCAGTACTTC.

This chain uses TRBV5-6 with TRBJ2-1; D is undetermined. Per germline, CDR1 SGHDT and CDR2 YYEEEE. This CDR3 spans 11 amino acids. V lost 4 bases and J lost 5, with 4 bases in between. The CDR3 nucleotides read TGTGCCAGCAGCCAAGACAATGAGCAGTTCTTC. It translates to CASSQDNEQFF.

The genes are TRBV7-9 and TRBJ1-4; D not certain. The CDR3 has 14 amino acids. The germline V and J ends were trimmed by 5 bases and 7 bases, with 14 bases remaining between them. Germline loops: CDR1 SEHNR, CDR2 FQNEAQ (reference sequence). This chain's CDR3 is CASSPVSTGEKLFF. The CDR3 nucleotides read TGTGCCAGCAGCCCCGTCTCAACTGGTGAAAAACTGTTTTTT.

This CDR3 reads CASSLPPTDTQYF. The DNA of the CDR3 is TGTGCCAGCAGTTTACCGCCCACAGATACGCAGTATTTT. The V and J genes are TRBV28 and TRBJ2-3; D is undetermined. V lost 2 bases, J lost 2 bases, and 5 bases lay in between. Germline CDR1 and CDR2: MDHEN and SYDVKM. CDR3 length: 13 amino acids.

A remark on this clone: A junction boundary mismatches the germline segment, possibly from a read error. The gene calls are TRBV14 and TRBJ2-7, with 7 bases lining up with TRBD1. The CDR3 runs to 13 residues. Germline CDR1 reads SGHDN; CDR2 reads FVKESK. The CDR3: CASSSGTVTPLDF. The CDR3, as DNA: TGTGCCAGCAGCTCCGGGACAGTCACGCCTCTGGACTTC.

The CDR3 loop reads CASSFGQGRYGYTF. The CDR3 DNA reads TGTGCCAGCAGCTTTGGACAGGGCCGCTATGGCTACACCTTC. The chain joins TRBV7-9 to TRBJ1-2; 8 positions match TRBD1. The CDR3 covers 14 residues. The V segment lost 3 bases and the J segment 4 bases; nucleotides outside the gene matches: 4. Looked up from germline, CDR1 is SEHNR and CDR2 is FQNEAQ (reference sequence).

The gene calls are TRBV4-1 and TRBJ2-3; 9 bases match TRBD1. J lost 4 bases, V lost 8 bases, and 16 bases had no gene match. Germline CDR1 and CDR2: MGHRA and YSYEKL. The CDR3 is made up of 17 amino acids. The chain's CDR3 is CASENTGGSNPPDTQYF. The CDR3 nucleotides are TGCGCCAGCGAGAACACAGGGGGCAGCAACCCTCCAGATACGCAGTATTTT.

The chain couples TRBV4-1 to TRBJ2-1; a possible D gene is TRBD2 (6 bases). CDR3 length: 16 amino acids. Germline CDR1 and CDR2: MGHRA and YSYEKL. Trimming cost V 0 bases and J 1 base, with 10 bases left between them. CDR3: CASSQDSLASYNEQFF. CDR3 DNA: TGCGCCAGCAGCCAAGATTCCCTAGCGTCCTACAATGAGCAGTTCTTC.

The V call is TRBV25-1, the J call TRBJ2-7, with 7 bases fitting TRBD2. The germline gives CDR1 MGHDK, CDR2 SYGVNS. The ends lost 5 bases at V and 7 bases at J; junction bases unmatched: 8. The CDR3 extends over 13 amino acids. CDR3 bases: TGTGCCAGCAGTTGGGGCGGGGGTGAAGAGCAGTACTTC. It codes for CASSWGGGEEQYF.

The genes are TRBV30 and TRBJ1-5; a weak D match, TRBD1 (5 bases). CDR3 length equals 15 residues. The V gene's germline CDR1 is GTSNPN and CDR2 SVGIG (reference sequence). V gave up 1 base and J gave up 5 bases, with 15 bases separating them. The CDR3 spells CAWSGPRGWDQPQHF. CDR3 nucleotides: TGTGCCTGGAGTGGACCCCGGGGCTGGGATCAGCCCCAGCATTTT.

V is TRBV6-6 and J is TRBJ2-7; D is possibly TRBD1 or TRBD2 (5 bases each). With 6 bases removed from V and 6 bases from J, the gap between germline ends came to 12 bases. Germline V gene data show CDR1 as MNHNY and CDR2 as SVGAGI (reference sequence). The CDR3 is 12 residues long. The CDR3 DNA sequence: TGTGCCAGCAGGGACTTGGGACCCGAGCAGTACTTC. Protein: CASRDLGPEQYF.

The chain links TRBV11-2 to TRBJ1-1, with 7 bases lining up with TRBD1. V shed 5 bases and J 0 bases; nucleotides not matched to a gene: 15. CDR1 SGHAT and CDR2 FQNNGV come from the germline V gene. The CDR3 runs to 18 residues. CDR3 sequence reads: CASSLSTGPLRVNTEAFF. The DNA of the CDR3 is TGTGCCAGCAGCCTATCGACAGGGCCTTTGAGGGTGAACACTGAAGCTTTCTTT. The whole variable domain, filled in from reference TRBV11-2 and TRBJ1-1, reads EAGVAQSPRYKIIEKRQSVAFWCNPISGHATLYWYQQILGQGPKLLIQFQNNGVVDDSQLPKDRFSAERLKGVDSTLKIQPAKLEDSAVYLCASSLSTGPLRVNTEAFFGQGTRLTVV.